Sequencing of this T cell receptor beta chain was carried out in a study of blood T cell repertoires in COVID-19. At the level of the study: PBMCs, B-cell-depleted T cells, or T cells were the source of the cDNA or gDNA that made up the material.

Membership in each cohort depended on participant-reported clinical history. The CDR3 is 14 amino acids. CDR1 is SGHRS and CDR2 is YFSETQ in the germline V gene. The ends lost 3 bases at V and 2 bases at J; junction bases unmatched: 0. Using immunoSEQ multiplex PCR, the repertoire was profiled, and TCRdb retains in-frame clones only, with some absent. This repertoire shows some 130,000 clones, around 84% found once; its top ten account for 2% to 3%. The chain combines TRBV5-1 with TRBJ2-1; TRBD1 agrees at 9 bases. The sequenced sample consisted of PBMCs or T cells enriched from blood (not recorded which). The clonotype comes from a man aged 35 to 55 with acute COVID-19. CDR3 sequence (DNA): TGCGCCAGCAGCTGGGACAGGGCCTACAATGAGCAGTTCTTC. Protein: CASSWDRAYNEQFF. Supplemented by reference TRBV5-1 and TRBJ2-1, the full variable domain reads KAGVTQTPRYLIKTRGQQVTLSCSPISGHRSVSWYQQTPGQGLQFLFEYFSETQRNKGNFPGRFSGRQFSNSRSEMNVSTLELGDSALYLCASSWDRAYNEQFFGPGTRLTVL.